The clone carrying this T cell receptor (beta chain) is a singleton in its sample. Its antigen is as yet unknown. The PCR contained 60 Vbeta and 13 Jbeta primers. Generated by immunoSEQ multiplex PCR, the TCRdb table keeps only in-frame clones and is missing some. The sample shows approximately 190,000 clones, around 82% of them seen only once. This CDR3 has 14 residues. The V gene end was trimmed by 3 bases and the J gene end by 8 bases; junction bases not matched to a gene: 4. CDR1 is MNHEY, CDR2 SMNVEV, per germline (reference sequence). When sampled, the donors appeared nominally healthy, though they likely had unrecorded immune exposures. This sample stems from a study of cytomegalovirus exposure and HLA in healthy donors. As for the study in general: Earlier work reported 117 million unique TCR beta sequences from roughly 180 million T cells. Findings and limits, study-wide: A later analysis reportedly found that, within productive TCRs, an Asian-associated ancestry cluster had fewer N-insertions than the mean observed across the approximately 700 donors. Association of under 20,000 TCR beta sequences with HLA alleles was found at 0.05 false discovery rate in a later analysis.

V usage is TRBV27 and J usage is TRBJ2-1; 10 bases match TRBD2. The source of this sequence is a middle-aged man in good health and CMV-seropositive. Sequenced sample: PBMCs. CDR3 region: CASSFSSGSDEQFF. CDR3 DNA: TGTGCCAGCAGTTTTTCTAGCGGGAGCGATGAGCAGTTCTTC.